The TCR beta chain described here comes from a study of blood T cells in healthy people across ages. Whole-study findings and limits: Higher naive T cell percentage went strongly together with higher TCR beta diversity.

Drawn from each donor were 8.5 to 10 milliliters of peripheral blood. The CDR3 contains 15 residues. V lost 5 bases to trimming and J lost 8 bases; unmatched junction nucleotides: 7. Germline CDR1 reads MNHEY; CDR2 reads SMNVEV (reference sequence). A second PCR of about 7 to 12 cycles used a sample-barcoded 5' primer and a J-beta primer mix. TCRdb itself ran the 5' RACE reads through MiXCR, one entry per CDR3 protein. This sample has fewer than 900,000 distinct CDR3 sequences; around 40% occur once, and the top ten carry about 20%. On this clonotype: Its antigen is still unknown.

V is TRBV27 and J is TRBJ1-4; 11 nucleotides match TRBD1. This clonotype was obtained from a woman aged 60 to 75 in good health. What was sequenced was blood. As DNA, the CDR3 is TGTGCCAGCAGTCGACGGACAGGGGGCGACGAAAAACTGTTTTTT. Protein: CASSRRTGGDEKLFF. The full variable domain, completed using reference TRBV27 and TRBJ1-4, is EAQVTQNPRYLITVTGKKLTVTCSQNMNHEYMSWYRQDPGLGLRQIYYSMNVEVTDKGDVPEGYKVSRKEKRNFPLILESPSPNQTSLYFCASSRRTGGDEKLFFGSGTQLSVL.